Reported below is one T cell receptor beta chain. Antigen specificity is unknown. The junction and the germline gene differ at one end; a read error may be behind it. Using a J-beta primer mix together with a sample-barcoded 5' primer, a second PCR was run for roughly 6 to 11 cycles. TCRdb re-called the 5' RACE reads with MiXCR, one entry per CDR3 protein. The sample lists fewer than 900,000 distinct CDR3 sequences, roughly 35% occurring once. Caucasian, healthy and from Russia, the donors were aged between 6 and 90. The length of the CDR3 is 13 residues. Germline V gives CDR1 MNHEY, CDR2 SVGAGI. The data were taken from a study of blood T cells in healthy people across ages. Study findings and constraints: It was found that TCR beta diversity correlated strongly with the percentage of naive T cells. Across the age range, TCR beta diversity per million T cells fell in a roughly linear way.

The V call is TRBV6-5, the J call TRBJ2-7, with TRBD2 as a possible D gene (5 bases). This TCR was recovered from a man younger than 35 in good health. Input material: blood. CDR3 nucleotide sequence: TGTGCCAGCGCCGCGGGTTACTCCTACGAGCAGTCCTTC. The encoded protein is CASAAGYSYEQSF.